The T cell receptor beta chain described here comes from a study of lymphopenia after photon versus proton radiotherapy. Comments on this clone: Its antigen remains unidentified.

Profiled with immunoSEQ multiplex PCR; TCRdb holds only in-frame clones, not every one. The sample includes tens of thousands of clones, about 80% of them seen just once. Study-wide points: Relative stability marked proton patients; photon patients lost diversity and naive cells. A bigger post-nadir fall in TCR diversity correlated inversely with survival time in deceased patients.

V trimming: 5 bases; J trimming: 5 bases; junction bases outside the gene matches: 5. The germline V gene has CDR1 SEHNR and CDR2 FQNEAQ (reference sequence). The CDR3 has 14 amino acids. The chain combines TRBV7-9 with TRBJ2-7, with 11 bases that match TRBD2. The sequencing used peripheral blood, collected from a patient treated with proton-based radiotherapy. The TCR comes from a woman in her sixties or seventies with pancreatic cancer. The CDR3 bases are TGTGCCAGCAGCCGAGGGACTAGCGGTGACGAGCAGTACTTC. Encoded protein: CASSRGTSGDEQYF.